Shown below are 6 T cell receptor beta chains from a single sample sequenced in a study of blood T cells in healthy people across ages. The use of a sample-barcoded 5' primer and a J-beta primer mix characterized a second PCR of roughly 6 to 11 cycles. TCRdb fed the 5' RACE reads into MiXCR, producing one record per CDR3 protein. The sample yields some 1.4 million distinct CDR3 sequences, approximately 40% seen once. Sequences were obtained from blood. These receptor sequences come from a woman aged 18-29 years in good health.

V and J are TRBV5-1 and TRBJ2-5; D is possibly TRBD2 (5 bases). V shed 0 bases and J shed 11 bases, with 14 bases lying between them. Germline assignment: CDR1 SGHRS and CDR2 YFSETQ. The CDR3 is 13 residues long. This CDR3 is CASSLAVSWEQYF. The CDR3 region has the DNA TGCGCCAGCAGCTTGGCCGTTAGCTGGGAGCAGTACTTC.

This clonotype was observed a few times. The chain links TRBV20-1 to TRBJ1-2; no definite D call. Looked up from germline, CDR1 is DFQATT and CDR2 is SNEGSKA (reference sequence). V dropped 4 bases and J dropped 1 base, with 13 bases sitting between them. This CDR3 contains 14 residues. DNA for the CDR3: TGCAGTGCTACCTCCTTTGAGGTTAACTATGGCTACACCTTC. It encodes CSATSFEVNYGYTF.

CDR3 in DNA: TGTGCCAGCAGTTTTCGTGGTAGCGGCCCAGATACGCAGTATTTT. It is translated as CASSFRGSGPDTQYF. The chain recombines TRBV28 with TRBJ2-3; D is possibly TRBD2 (6 bases). CDR1 and CDR2 from the germline V gene are MDHEN and SYDVKM. Trimming removed 3 bases at V and 4 bases at J, with 14 bases between. The CDR3 is made up of 15 amino acids.

The gene calls are TRBV5-1 and TRBJ2-1; maybe TRBD2 (6 bases). Deletions cut 0 bases from V and 6 bases from J, with 13 bases between. There are 15 residues in the CDR3. Germline V gene sequence: CDR1 SGHRS, CDR2 YFSETQ. Here the CDR3 reads CASSLDPAGRNEQFF. The DNA for the CDR3 is TGCGCCAGCAGCTTGGATCCAGCGGGTCGCAATGAGCAGTTCTTC.

The chain is built from TRBV7-3 and TRBJ2-1; 9 bases map to TRBD2. The CDR3 spans 17 residues. Trimming cost V 2 bases and J 7 bases; bases outside gene matches: 12. CDR1 and CDR2 (germline): SGHTA, FQGTGA. The CDR3 sequence is CASSLSGRGGLWNEQFF. The CDR3 DNA sequence: TGTGCCAGCAGCTTATCGGGGCGGGGGGGCCTCTGGAATGAGCAGTTCTTC.

The chain carries TRBV5-1 and TRBJ1-5; 7 bases map to TRBD1. The CDR3 spans 17 residues. Germline-derived CDR1 and CDR2 are SGHRS and YFSETQ. The ends lost 5 bases at V and 4 bases at J; junction bases unmatched: 15. The CDR3 loop reads CASRLHRDRQANQPQHF. For the CDR3, the DNA is TGCGCCAGCAGGTTACACCGGGACAGACAAGCTAATCAGCCCCAGCATTTT.